A single sample gave rise to the 13 T cell receptor beta chains below, sequenced in a study of glioma-infiltrating T cells. Using RNA template, CDR3s of TCR alpha and beta were amplified with iRepertoire arm-PCR. TCRdb re-called the multiplex PCR reads through MiXCR, storing one row per CDR3 protein. The sample shows around 150,000 distinct CDR3 sequences, roughly two fifths of them seen only once. Specimen: glioma tissue, nonneoplastic brain tissue, or PBMCs (not recorded which). Receptor source: a human donor with low-grade glioma or glioblastoma, undergoing nonglioma brain surgery, or in good health (not recorded which).

The chain employs TRBV7-9 and TRBJ1-1; no clear D. The germline V and J ends were trimmed by 3 bases and 5 bases, with 10 bases remaining between them. There are 13 residues in the CDR3. The V gene's germline CDR1 is SEHNR and CDR2 FQNEAQ (reference sequence). The CDR3 here is CASSFRKGTEAFF. CDR3 bases: TGTGCCAGCAGCTTCCGAAAGGGAACTGAAGCTTTCTTT.

This clonotype has ten or more counts. This rearrangement joins TRBV18 to TRBJ2-5; D call uncertain. This CDR3 spans 11 amino acids. Deletions cut 2 bases from V and 5 bases from J, with 3 bases between. Germline V gene lookup returns CDR1 KGHSH and CDR2 LQKENI. CDR3: CASSPTETQYF. The CDR3 nucleotides are TGTGCCAGCTCACCAACGGAGACCCAGTACTTC.

This clonotype was found a few times. The CDR3 DNA sequence: TGTGCCAGCAGCTTAGCGGGAGGTTACACAGATACGCAGTATTTT. Its translation is CASSLAGGYTDTQYF. The chain recombines TRBV7-2 with TRBJ2-3; D is possibly TRBD2 (6 bases). The CDR3 contains 15 residues. V dropped 0 bases and J dropped 2 bases, with 9 bases sitting between them. CDR1 is SGHTA, CDR2 FQGNSA, per germline.

The gene calls are TRBV6-1 and TRBJ2-6; no reliable D call. CDR3 length: 13 amino acids. Germline V gives CDR1 MNHNS, CDR2 SASEGT. Deletions cut 7 bases from V and 2 bases from J, with 6 bases between. CDR3 region: CASTSTGANVLTF. The CDR3 DNA sequence: TGTGCCAGCACCAGCACTGGGGCCAACGTCCTGACTTTC.

This clonotype was picked up a small number of times. This chain joins TRBV27 and TRBJ2-1, with 7 bases aligning to TRBD1. In germline, CDR1 is MNHEY, CDR2 SMNVEV (reference sequence). The trim removed 2 bases at V and 4 bases at J, leaving 2 bases unmatched. CDR3 size: 14 residues. The CDR3 coding sequence is TGTGCCAGCAGTTTACAGGGACAGTACAATGAGCAGTTCTTC. Its protein product is CASSLQGQYNEQFF.

The gene calls are TRBV3-1 and TRBJ2-1; 10 bases are shared with TRBD2. The germline gives CDR1 LGHDT, CDR2 YNNKEL (reference sequence). V dropped 4 bases and J dropped 7; count of bases not matched to a gene: 7. The CDR3 covers 15 residues. The CDR3 DNA sequence: TGTGCCAGCAGCCCGTTAGCGGGAGGACGGAATGAGCAGTTCTTC. Protein: CASSPLAGGRNEQFF.

This clonotype has just a few counts. The chain couples TRBV4-3 to TRBJ2-4, with 8 bases lining up with TRBD1. This CDR3 region has 13 residues. Germline V CDR1 and CDR2: LGHNA, YSLEER. V lost 4 bases, J lost 8 bases, and 4 bases stayed unmatched. CDR3 loop: CASSLGQGDIQYF. CDR3 in DNA: TGCGCCAGCAGCCTTGGACAGGGAGACATTCAGTACTTC.

CDR3 loop: CASSYSKMFPYEQYF. The CDR3 DNA reads as TGTGCCAGCAGTTACTCGAAGATGTTTCCCTACGAGCAGTACTTC. J is TRBJ2-7 and V is TRBV6-6, with D unresolved. With 0 bases removed from V and 2 bases from J, the gap between germline ends came to 11 bases. Germline loops: CDR1 MNHNY, CDR2 SVGAGI (reference sequence). This CDR3 comprises 15 residues.

The chain has TRBV7-8 and TRBJ2-1, with D unclear. The V gene lost 5 bases and the J gene lost 12 bases, with 14 bases spanning the gap. Germline assignment: CDR1 SGHVS and CDR2 FQNEAQ. The CDR3 has 12 amino acids. CDR3 sequence reads: CASSNTMSRQFF. DNA for the CDR3: TGTGCCAGCAGCAACACAATGAGTCGGCAGTTCTTC. Filled out from reference TRBV7-8 and TRBJ2-1, the complete variable domain reads GAGVSQSPRYKVAKRGQDVALRCDPISGHVSLFWYQQALGQGPEFLTYFQNEAQLDKSGLPSDRFFAERPEGSVSTLKIQRTQQEDSAVYLCASSNTMSRQFFGPGTRLTVL.

The CDR3 nucleotides are TGTGCCACCAGCAGAGAGCAGGGTTATGGCTACACCTTC. Encoded protein: CATSREQGYGYTF. The chain carries TRBV15 and TRBJ1-2; the D gene is possibly TRBD1 (5 bases). Looked up from germline, CDR1 is LNHNV and CDR2 is YYDKDF (reference sequence). V was cut by 0 bases and J by 5 bases, with 7 bases left in between. The CDR3 is made up of 13 amino acids.

This clonotype was detected a few times. The CDR3 nucleotides read TGTGCCAGCAGTGAAGAAGGGGGCAAGACTGAAGCTTTCTTT. Amino acids: CASSEEGGKTEAFF. This chain uses TRBV2 with TRBJ1-1; 7 nucleotides match TRBD1. Unmatched junction bases numbered 4, after V lost 1 base and J lost 5 bases. Looked up from germline, CDR1 is SNHLY and CDR2 is FYNNEI. The CDR3 runs 14 residues.

The chain joins TRBV10-3 to TRBJ2-2; 7 positions agree with TRBD1. Losses at the gene ends were 6 bases for V and 4 bases for J; bases not matched to a gene: 11. CDR3 length equals 16 residues. Germline CDR1 reads ENHRY; CDR2 reads SYGVKD. The CDR3 here is CAIRDRGGAGTGELFF. CDR3 DNA sequence: TGTGCCATCAGGGACCGAGGGGGCGCCGGCACCGGGGAGCTGTTTTTT.

The chain uses TRBV20-1 and TRBJ2-5; no clear D. The CDR3 loop spans 15 amino acids. Trimming removed 0 bases at V and 3 bases at J, with 14 bases between. Germline V gene lookup returns CDR1 DFQATT and CDR2 SNEGSKA (reference sequence). The DNA for the CDR3 is TGCAGTGCTAGAGACCTGGGAATAGCAGAAGAGACCCAGTACTTC. Translated: CSARDLGIAEETQYF.